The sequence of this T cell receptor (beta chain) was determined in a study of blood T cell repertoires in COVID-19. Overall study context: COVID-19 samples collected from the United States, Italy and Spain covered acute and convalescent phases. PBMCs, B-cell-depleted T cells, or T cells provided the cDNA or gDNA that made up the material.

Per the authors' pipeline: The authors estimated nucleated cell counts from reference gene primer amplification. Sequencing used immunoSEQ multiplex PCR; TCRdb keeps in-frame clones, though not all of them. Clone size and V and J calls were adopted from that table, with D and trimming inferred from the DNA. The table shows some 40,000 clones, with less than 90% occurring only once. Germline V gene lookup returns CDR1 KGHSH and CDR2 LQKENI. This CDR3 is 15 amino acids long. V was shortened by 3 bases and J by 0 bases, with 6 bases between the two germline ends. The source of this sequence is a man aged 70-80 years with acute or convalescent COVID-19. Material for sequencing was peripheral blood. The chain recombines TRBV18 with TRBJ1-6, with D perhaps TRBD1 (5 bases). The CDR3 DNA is TGTGCCAGCTCACCCGACAGCTCCTATAATTCACCCCTCCACTTT. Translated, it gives CASSPDSSYNSPLHF.